Listed here are 31 T cell receptor beta chains from one sample, sequenced in a study of T cells after yellow fever vaccination. TCRdb fed the 5' RACE reads into MiXCR, producing one record per CDR3 protein. The table has around 140,000 distinct CDR3 sequences, approximately 7.7% seen once; the top ten hold 0.73%. The source material was CD4+ T cells sorted from PBMCs, sampled 5 days after the yellow fever booster vaccination. These receptors came from a man aged 25-45 years who received the YFV17D yellow fever vaccine.

This clonotype has just a few counts. V usage is TRBV7-2 and J usage is TRBJ1-5, with D possibly matching TRBD1 (6 bases). The CDR3 is 16 residues long. The V gene lost 7 bases and the J gene lost 2 bases, with 18 bases spanning the gap. Germline CDR1 SGHTA, CDR2 FQGNSA. The CDR3 is CASTSGGGQGNQPQHF. In nucleotides, the CDR3 is TGTGCCAGCACTTCTGGGGGGGGGCAGGGCAATCAGCCCCAGCATTTT.

This clonotype was found a few times. V and J are TRBV12-3 or TRBV12-4 and TRBJ2-7; TRBD2 matches at 8 bases. This CDR3 region has 12 residues. V dropped 5 bases and J dropped 13; count of bases not matched to a gene: 10. The CDR3 DNA reads TGTGCCAGCAGTCCCGGGACTAGAGGGGATTACTTC. Amino acid sequence: CASSPGTRGDYF.

This clonotype has ten or more counts. The V gene is TRBV20-1, the J gene TRBJ2-7; 7 positions agree with TRBD2. V lost 6 bases, J lost 2 bases, and 7 bases stayed unmatched. This CDR3 comprises 13 residues. The germline V gene has CDR1 DFQATT and CDR2 SNEGSKA (reference sequence). The CDR3 here is CSAAGGRTYEQYF. DNA for the CDR3: TGCAGTGCCGCCGGGGGGAGAACCTACGAGCAGTACTTC.

This clonotype was recorded many times. This chain connects TRBV19 to TRBJ2-7; 8 bases are shared with TRBD1. Germline V gene sequence: CDR1 LNHDA, CDR2 SQIVND (reference sequence). CDR3 size: 16 residues. The ends lost 5 bases at V and 2 bases at J; junction bases unmatched: 11. The CDR3 loop reads CASSGRRDRQTYEQYF. In DNA form, the CDR3 reads TGTGCCAGTAGTGGAAGACGGGACAGGCAAACCTACGAGCAGTACTTC. Variable domain in full (rest from reference TRBV19 and TRBJ2-7): DGGITQSPKYLFRKEGQNVTLSCEQNLNHDAMYWYRQDPGQGLRLIYYSQIVNDFQKGDIAEGYSVSREKKESFPLTVTSAQKNPTAFYLCASSGRRDRQTYEQYFGPGTRLTVT.

This clonotype was detected ten times or more. This chain joins TRBV20-1 and TRBJ2-1; D remains unclear. V was trimmed by 4 bases and J by 5 bases, leaving 12 bases between them. The CDR3 loop spans 13 amino acids. Germline V lookup: CDR1 DFQATT, CDR2 SNEGSKA (reference sequence). The CDR3 loop reads CSAKSPQDNEQFF. The DNA of the CDR3 is TGCAGTGCTAAATCACCGCAGGACAATGAGCAGTTCTTC.

This sequence joins TRBV20-1 and TRBJ2-3, with 7 bases lining up with TRBD2. The CDR3 extends over 12 amino acids. The germline V gene has CDR1 DFQATT and CDR2 SNEGSKA (reference sequence). Unmatched junction bases numbered 6, after V lost 6 bases and J lost 6 bases. The CDR3 sequence: CSAGREWDTQYF. Written as DNA, the CDR3 is TGCAGTGCGGGGCGGGAGTGGGATACGCAGTATTTT.

This clonotype was seen a single time. V usage is TRBV4-3 and J usage is TRBJ1-2, with 8 bases matching TRBD1. V trimming: 5 bases; J trimming: 6 bases; junction bases outside the gene matches: 5. The CDR3 spans 13 residues. The germline V gene has CDR1 LGHNA and CDR2 YSLEER. The CDR3 nucleotides read TGCGCCAGCAGCGAAATGACAGGGGATGGCTACACCTTC. This sequence encodes CASSEMTGDGYTF.

This clonotype has a count of ten or more. The CDR3 loop reads CATSSGSPYNEQFF. Here the CDR3 DNA reads TGTGCCACCTCTAGCGGGAGTCCCTACAATGAGCAGTTCTTC. V gene TRBV19 combines with J gene TRBJ2-1; 10 bases are a match to TRBD2. J was trimmed by 2 bases and V by 10 bases; bases with no gene match: 5. CDR3 length: 14 amino acids. Germline loops: CDR1 LNHDA, CDR2 SQIVND (reference sequence).

Many counts were recorded for this clonotype. The chain carries TRBV6-5 and TRBJ1-1; weak D call: TRBD1 (6 bases). The germline gives CDR1 MNHEY, CDR2 SVGAGI. The length of the CDR3 is 14 residues. V dropped 4 bases and J dropped 8 bases, with 17 bases sitting between them. The CDR3 sequence is CASSSLTGLREAFF. In DNA, the CDR3 is TGTGCCAGCAGTTCTCTGACAGGCCTTAGGGAAGCTTTCTTT.

This clonotype was seen at least ten times. This chain links TRBV9 with TRBJ1-3, with D unclear. From germline, CDR1 is SGDLS and CDR2 YYNGEE. Trimming stripped 4 bases from V and 0 bases from J, with 14 bases between. The CDR3 has 16 residues. For the CDR3, the DNA is TGTGCCAGCAGCCCGAGGACCGACGACTCTGGAAACACCATATATTTT. Translated, it gives CASSPRTDDSGNTIYF. The variable domain in full, completed from reference TRBV9 and TRBJ1-3, reads DSGVTQTPKHLITATGQRVTLRCSPRSGDLSVYWYQQSLDQGLQFLIQYYNGEERAKGNILERFSAQQFPDLHSELNLSSLELGDSALYFCASSPRTDDSGNTIYFGEGSWLTVV.

This clonotype appeared many times. The gene calls are TRBV20-1 and TRBJ2-3; the match to TRBD1 covers 9 bases. Germline V gene lookup returns CDR1 DFQATT and CDR2 SNEGSKA (reference sequence). The CDR3 totals 15 residues. The trim removed 6 bases at V and 5 bases at J, leaving 12 bases unmatched. Here the CDR3 DNA reads TGCAGTGCAACACAGGGGGCCACCTGGGAAGATACGCAGTATTTT. Its protein is CSATQGATWEDTQYF.

This clonotype was observed many times. V gene TRBV18 combines with J gene TRBJ2-2; D possibly corresponds to TRBD2 (6 bases). The CDR3 is made up of 14 amino acids. Germline CDR1 is KGHSH and CDR2 is LQKENI. Trimming took 2 bases from V and 7 from J, leaving 11 bases between them. The CDR3 protein is CASSPGEVDGELFF. The CDR3 nucleotides read TGTGCCAGCTCACCAGGGGAGGTCGACGGGGAGCTGTTTTTT.

This clonotype was counted a few times. The CDR3 region has the DNA TGTGCCAGCAGCCCCGGGACTAGCGGGAGCCGGGAGCAGTTCTTC. Translation gives CASSPGTSGSREQFF. The rearrangement links TRBV7-9 to TRBJ2-1; 14 bases agree with TRBD2. The J segment lost 10 bases and the V segment lost 5 bases, leaving 7 bases of the junction unmatched. The germline V gene has CDR1 SEHNR and CDR2 FQNEAQ (reference sequence). The CDR3 covers 15 residues.

The chain couples TRBV19 to TRBJ2-3; tentative D call: TRBD2 (5 bases). CDR3 length: 14 residues. V was cut by 6 bases and J by 1 base, with 11 bases left in between. Germline CDR1 is LNHDA and CDR2 is SQIVND (reference sequence). The DNA for the CDR3 is TGTGCCAGTAGACTAGGCCTGCGCACAGATACGCAGTATTTT. It encodes CASRLGLRTDTQYF.

This clonotype was found many times. The chain carries TRBV6-2 or TRBV6-3 and TRBJ2-1; 11 nucleotides match TRBD2. The germline V gene encodes CDR1 MNHEY and CDR2 SVGEGT. This CDR3 has 16 residues. J gave up 10 bases and V 2 bases, and 10 bases lay outside the gene matches. As DNA, the CDR3 is TGTGCCAGCAGTTACGTTCTAGCGGGAGGATCTGTCGAGCAGTTCTTC. Translated: CASSYVLAGGSVEQFF.

The genes are TRBV20-1 and TRBJ1-2; a possible D gene is TRBD1 (6 bases). The CDR3 is made up of 16 amino acids. Per germline, CDR1 DFQATT and CDR2 SNEGSKA (reference sequence). Trimming removed 3 bases at V and 5 bases at J, with 22 bases between. The CDR3 is CSASVYKQGPGYGYTF. DNA of the CDR3: TGCAGTGCTAGTGTCTATAAACAGGGACCCGGTTATGGCTACACCTTC.

This clonotype showed up many times. The V gene is TRBV29-1, the J gene TRBJ2-3, with TRBD2 matching 10 bases. The CDR3 consists of 14 residues. Trimming removed 5 bases from V and 2 bases from J; junction bases left unmatched: 4. Germline V lookup: CDR1 SQVTM, CDR2 ANQGSEA. The CDR3 region has the DNA TGCAGCGTTCCAGGACTAGCGGTCACAGATACGCAGTATTTT. The encoded protein is CSVPGLAVTDTQYF.

The chain has TRBV12-5 and TRBJ1-2; D gene unclear. The CDR3 has 18 amino acids. CDR1 and CDR2 from the germline V gene are LGHNT and FRNRAP. V was clipped by 3 bases and J by 0 bases, with 20 bases between them. The CDR3 sequence: CASGFDRPESTANYGYTF. As DNA, the CDR3 is TGTGCTAGTGGTTTTGACCGTCCGGAGAGCACGGCTAACTATGGCTACACCTTC.

This clonotype was found many times. The rearrangement links TRBV27 to TRBJ2-7; D remains unclear. The germline V gene has CDR1 MNHEY and CDR2 SMNVEV (reference sequence). Between the trimmed V and J ends, which lost 0 bases and 3 bases, there was a span of 12 bases. CDR3 length: 15 amino acids. The CDR3 bases are TGTGCCAGCAGTTTATCTGGCGGATCGGACTACGAGCAGTACTTC. Residues: CASSLSGGSDYEQYF.

A single count supports this clonotype. A much larger clone is a single base away; this may be a read error. V and J are TRBV7-2 and TRBJ1-2; D not resolved. The CDR3 runs 13 residues. Trimming shortened V by 5 bases and J by 5 bases, and 12 bases separated the two germline ends. Germline-derived CDR1 and CDR2 are SGHTA and FQGNSA. CDR3 sequence reads: CASSPAREYGYTF. The DNA of the CDR3 is TGTGCCAGCAGCCCCGCCCGAGAGTATGGCTACACCTTC.

The J gene is TRBJ1-4, the V gene TRBV5-6, with 8 nucleotides matching TRBD1. The CDR3 is 15 residues long. Germline lookup yields CDR1 SGHDT and CDR2 YYEEEE. The ends lost 1 base at V and 8 bases at J; junction bases unmatched: 7. CDR3: CASSLRGQGGEKLFF. The CDR3 DNA is TGTGCCAGCAGCTTGCGAGGACAGGGCGGAGAAAAACTGTTTTTT.

This clonotype has at least ten counts. This sequence joins TRBV6-5 and TRBJ1-2; D gene ambiguous. This CDR3 is built from 13 residues. Trimming left V 5 bases short and J 5 bases short, with 12 bases between. CDR1 and CDR2 from the germline V gene are MNHEY and SVGAGI. The CDR3 spells CASSRTGEYGYTF. The CDR3 region has the DNA TGTGCCAGCAGTCGGACGGGAGAATATGGCTACACCTTC.

This clonotype appeared many times. The chain couples TRBV12-3 or TRBV12-4 to TRBJ2-5; no clear D. The CDR3 consists of 13 residues. Deletions cut 2 bases from V and 5 bases from J, with 9 bases between. The CDR3 loop is CASSLTTSETQYF. CDR3 in DNA: TGTGCCAGCAGTTTAACGACCTCGGAGACCCAGTACTTC.

Concerning this clonotype itself: A much larger clonotype is one base distant, so this may be a read error. The chain links TRBV5-1 to TRBJ2-1, with 8 bases that match TRBD2. V dropped 4 bases and J dropped 9; count of bases not matched to a gene: 18. This CDR3 has 17 amino acids. CDR1 and CDR2 from the germline V gene are SGHRS and YFSETQ. The CDR3 sequence is CASSSLRTSWRVSEQFF. The CDR3 DNA sequence: TGCGCCAGCAGCAGCCTCAGGACTAGCTGGAGGGTTAGTGAGCAGTTCTTC.

This clonotype has a handful of counts. This chain connects TRBV7-2 to TRBJ2-7, with a weak D call TRBD2 (6 bases). Per the germline V gene, CDR1 is SGHTA and CDR2 is FQGNSA. The V end was cut by 4 bases, the J end by 9 bases, with 19 bases between. The CDR3 has 14 amino acids. CDR3 in amino acids: CASSSGLSMGGQYF. The DNA of the CDR3 is TGTGCCAGCAGCTCGGGACTTTCGATGGGGGGGCAGTACTTC.

This clonotype was seen repeatedly, ten times or more. V and J are TRBV12-3 or TRBV12-4 and TRBJ2-4; possible D gene TRBD2, 6 bases. This CDR3 is built from 14 residues. V lost 10 bases to trimming and J lost 4 bases, with 17 bases between them. In DNA, the CDR3 is TGTGCCATCCGAGAAGGCGGGAAAAAAAACATTCAGTACTTC. Protein: CAIREGGKKNIQYF.

In this sample, this clonotype turned up many times. The V and J genes are TRBV6-2 or TRBV6-3 and TRBJ1-3, with D unclear. The CDR3 length is 12 residues. CDR1 and CDR2 from the germline V gene are MNHEY and SVGEGT. Trimming removed 4 bases from V and 4 bases from J, with 5 bases in between. CDR3 DNA sequence: TGTGCCAGCAGTTCAAGAGGAAACACCATATATTTT. It is translated as CASSSRGNTIYF.

This clonotype came up many times. The chain couples TRBV15 to TRBJ1-2; the match to TRBD1 covers 8 bases. Germline V gene lookup returns CDR1 LNHNV and CDR2 YYDKDF (reference sequence). The V gene end was trimmed by 0 bases and the J gene end by 6 bases; junction bases not matched to a gene: 6. The CDR3 length is 15 residues. This chain's CDR3 is CATSREPDRVHGYTF. The CDR3 DNA reads as TGTGCCACCAGCAGAGAACCGGACAGGGTTCATGGCTACACCTTC.

This clonotype was picked up many times. The V gene is TRBV27, the J gene TRBJ1-1; 8 nucleotides match TRBD1. CDR3 length: 13 amino acids. The germline gives CDR1 MNHEY, CDR2 SMNVEV (reference sequence). J gave up 6 bases and V 5 bases, and 5 bases lay outside the gene matches. The CDR3 sequence is CASSRSGGSEAFF. CDR3 bases: TGTGCCAGCAGTCGGTCAGGGGGCTCTGAAGCTTTCTTT.

This clonotype appeared many times. The gene calls are TRBV5-5 and TRBJ2-7; D may match TRBD1 or TRBD2 (5 bases each). Germline V gene sequence: CDR1 SGHKS, CDR2 YYEKEE (reference sequence). Trimming cost V 1 base and J 7 bases, with 15 bases left between them. The CDR3 has 14 amino acids. The DNA for the CDR3 is TGTGCCAGCAGCTTGCAGGTGGGACCCCAAGAGCAGTACTTC. This translates into CASSLQVGPQEQYF.

In its sample, this clonotype was seen many times. This chain links TRBV4-3 with TRBJ1-1; the D is unclear. Trimming stripped 3 bases from V and 5 bases from J, with 16 bases between. CDR1 is LGHNA and CDR2 is YSLEER in the germline V gene. CDR3 size: 15 residues. CDR3 DNA: TGCGCCAGCAGCCACCCCGGGGTAGGAAGGACTGAAGCTTTCTTT. Its translation: CASSHPGVGRTEAFF.